This record concerns one T cell receptor (beta chain) sequence. No antigen is known for it. Sequencing used immunoSEQ multiplex PCR; TCRdb keeps in-frame clones, though not all of them. The repertoire consists of about 19,000 clones, with 65% to 85% occurring once and the leading ten covering around 52%. This sample was taken from a study of OX40 agonist ivuxolimab in advanced cancers. Study-level findings and limits: Some of the lowest clonal expansion was seen in partial responders at 0.1-3.0 mg/kg.

This receptor was obtained from an adult with an advanced solid tumor such as melanoma, head and neck, liver or kidney cancer. Sequenced here: CD4+ or CD8+ T cells sorted from blood, sampled in a trial of the OX40 agonist ivuxolimab.

This CDR3 reads CASSPLYGGAYEQYF. The CDR3 DNA reads TGTGCCAGCAGTCCTCTTTACGGGGGGGCCTACGAGCAGTACTTC. V usage is TRBV5-6 and J usage is TRBJ2-7; 8 bases agree with TRBD2. J lost 2 bases, V lost 5 bases, and 9 bases had no gene match. Germline V gene data show CDR1 as SGHDT and CDR2 as YYEEEE. This CDR3 has 15 residues.